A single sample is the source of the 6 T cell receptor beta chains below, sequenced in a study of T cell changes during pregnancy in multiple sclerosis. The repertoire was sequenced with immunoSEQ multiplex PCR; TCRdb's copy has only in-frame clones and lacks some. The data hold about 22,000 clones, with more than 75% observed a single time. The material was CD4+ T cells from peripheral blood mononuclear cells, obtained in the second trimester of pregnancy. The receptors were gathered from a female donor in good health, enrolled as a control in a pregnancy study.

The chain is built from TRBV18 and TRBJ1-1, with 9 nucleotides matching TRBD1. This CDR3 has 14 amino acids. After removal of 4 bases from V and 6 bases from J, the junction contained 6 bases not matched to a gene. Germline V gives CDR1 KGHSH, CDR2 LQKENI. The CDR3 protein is CASSQDRGGAEAFF. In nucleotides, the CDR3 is TGTGCCAGCTCACAGGACAGGGGAGGCGCTGAAGCTTTCTTT.

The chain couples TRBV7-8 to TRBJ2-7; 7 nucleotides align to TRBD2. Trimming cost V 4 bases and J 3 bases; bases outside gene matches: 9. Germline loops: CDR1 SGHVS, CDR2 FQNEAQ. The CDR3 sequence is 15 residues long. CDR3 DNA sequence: TGTGCCAGCAGCTCCAGGGAGGGCCTCCTCTACGAGCAGTACTTC. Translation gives CASSSREGLLYEQYF.

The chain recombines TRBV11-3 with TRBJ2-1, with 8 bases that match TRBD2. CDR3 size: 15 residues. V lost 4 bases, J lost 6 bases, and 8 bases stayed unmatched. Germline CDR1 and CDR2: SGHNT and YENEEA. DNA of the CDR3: TGTGCCAGCAGCTGGGGACTAGAAGGGTCCAATGAGCAGTTCTTC. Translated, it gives CASSWGLEGSNEQFF.

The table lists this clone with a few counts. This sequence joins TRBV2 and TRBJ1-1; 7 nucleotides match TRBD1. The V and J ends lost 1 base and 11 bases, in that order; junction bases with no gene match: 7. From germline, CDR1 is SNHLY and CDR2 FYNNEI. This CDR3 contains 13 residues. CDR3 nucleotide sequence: TGTGCCAGCAGTGAAGGAGGGACAGTGAGGGCTTTCTTT. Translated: CASSEGGTVRAFF. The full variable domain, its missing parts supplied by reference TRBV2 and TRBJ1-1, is EPEVTQTPSHQVTQMGQEVILRCVPISNHLYFYWYRQILGQKVEFLVSFYNNEISEKSEIFDDQFSVERPDGSNFTLKIRSTKLEDSAMYFCASSEGGTVRAFFGQGTRLTVV.

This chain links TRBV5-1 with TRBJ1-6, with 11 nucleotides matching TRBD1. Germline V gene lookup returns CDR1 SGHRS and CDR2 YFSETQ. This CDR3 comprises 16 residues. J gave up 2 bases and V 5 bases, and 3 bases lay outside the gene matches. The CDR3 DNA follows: TGCGCCAGCAGGGGACAGGGGGACACCTATAATTCACCCCTCCACTTT. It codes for CASRGQGDTYNSPLHF.

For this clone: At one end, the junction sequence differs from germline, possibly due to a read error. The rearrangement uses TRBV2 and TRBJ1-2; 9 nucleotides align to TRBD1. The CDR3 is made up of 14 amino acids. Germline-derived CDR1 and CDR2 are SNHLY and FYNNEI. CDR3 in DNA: TGTGCCAGCAGTGGGGGTACCGGGACAGGGCAGAGGATCTTC. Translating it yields CASSGGTGTGQRIF.